The 7 T cell receptor beta chains below come from one sample, sequenced in a study of PD-L1 blockade in urothelial cancer. The method was immunoSEQ multiplex PCR; TCRdb's version includes in-frame clones alone and lacks a portion of them. The sample holds tens of thousands of clones; more than 80% are singletons and the top ten take 4.5% to 6%. Time point in this sample: pretreatment peripheral blood. Sample: PBMCs, taken around atezolizumab (anti-PD-L1) treatment. These receptors were collected from a man in his 70s with urothelial cancer.

This chain joins TRBV4-1 and TRBJ2-1, with no clear D. The germline V gene encodes CDR1 MGHRA and CDR2 YSYEKL. Trimming cost V 1 base and J 9 bases, with 13 bases left between them. CDR3 length: 14 residues. The CDR3 nucleotides read TGCGCCAGCAGCCAAGGTGAAACGGTCGGTGAGCAGTTCTTC. It codes for CASSQGETVGEQFF.

This clone appeared once. V gene TRBV30 combines with J gene TRBJ2-7; D may be TRBD1 (6 bases). The CDR3 has 12 residues. Between the trimmed V and J ends, which lost 2 bases and 6 bases, there was a span of 11 bases. Germline V gives CDR1 GTSNPN, CDR2 SVGIG (reference sequence). CDR3 sequence (DNA): TGTGCCTGGAGTCAACAGGGTTCCGAGCAGTACTTC. Protein: CAWSQQGSEQYF.

This chain uses TRBV6-5 with TRBJ1-4; D gene ambiguous. V lost 0 bases to trimming and J lost 1 base, with 6 bases between them. Germline V gives CDR1 MNHEY, CDR2 SVGAGI. The CDR3 consists of 15 residues. The CDR3 region has the DNA TGTGCCAGCAGTTACTCTCAGATAACTAATGAAAAACTGTTTTTT. Translated: CASSYSQITNEKLFF.

This rearrangement joins TRBV29-1 to TRBJ2-7, with D perhaps matching TRBD1 (7 bases). Trimming removed 4 bases from V and 6 bases from J, with 22 bases in between. CDR3 length: 15 residues. Germline V gene sequence: CDR1 SQVTM, CDR2 ANQGSEA. As DNA, the CDR3 is TGCAGCGTTGGGGGACTGGCAGGGGGTTTTGGCGAGCAGTACTTC. This translates into CSVGGLAGGFGEQYF.

The genes are TRBV7-2 and TRBJ2-2, with TRBD1 identical over 8 bases. The CDR3 runs 15 residues. V lost 1 base to trimming and J lost 5 bases; unmatched junction nucleotides: 3. Germline V gene sequence: CDR1 SGHTA, CDR2 FQGNSA. CDR3 loop: CASSLGGQGTGELFF. CDR3 nucleotide sequence: TGTGCCAGCAGCTTAGGTGGACAGGGTACCGGGGAGCTGTTTTTT. The entire variable domain, with the rest obtained from reference TRBV7-2 and TRBJ2-2, is as follows: GAGVSQSPSNKVTEKGKDVELRCDPISGHTALYWYRQSLGQGLEFLIYFQGNSAPDKSGLPSDRFSAERTGGSVSTLTIQRTQQEDSAVYLCASSLGGQGTGELFFGEGSRLTVL.

The chain carries TRBV19 and TRBJ1-5; a weak D match, TRBD1 (5 bases). Trimming removed 7 bases from V and 7 bases from J, with 17 bases in between. Looked up from germline, CDR1 is LNHDA and CDR2 is SQIVND (reference sequence). This CDR3 spans 14 amino acids. CDR3 DNA: TGTGCCAGTACCCGGATACTCAGGGAACAGCCCCAGCATTTT. This translates into CASTRILREQPQHF.

This chain uses TRBV7-3 with TRBJ2-1; a possible D gene is TRBD2 (6 bases). CDR3 size: 15 residues. The V end was cut by 5 bases, the J end by 4 bases, with 15 bases between. Per germline, CDR1 SGHTA and CDR2 FQGTGA. The CDR3 DNA is TGTGCCAGCAGCACCATTCACGGAGGGTACAATGAGCAGTTCTTC. Protein product: CASSTIHGGYNEQFF.